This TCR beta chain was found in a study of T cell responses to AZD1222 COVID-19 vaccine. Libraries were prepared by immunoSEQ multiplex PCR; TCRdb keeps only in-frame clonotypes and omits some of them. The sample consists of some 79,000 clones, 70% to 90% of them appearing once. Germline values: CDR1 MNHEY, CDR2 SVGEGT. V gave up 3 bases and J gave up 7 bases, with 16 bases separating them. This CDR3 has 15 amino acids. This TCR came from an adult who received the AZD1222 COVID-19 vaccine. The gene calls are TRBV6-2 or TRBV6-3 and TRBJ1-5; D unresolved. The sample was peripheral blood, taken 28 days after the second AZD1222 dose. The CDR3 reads CASSYRNLEGQPQHF. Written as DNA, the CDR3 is TGTGCCAGCAGTTATCGGAACCTGGAGGGCCAGCCCCAGCATTTT.